This T cell receptor (beta chain) derives from a study of neurological immune-mediated disorders. The study drew its healthy controls from blood bank volunteers in Maryland, USA. TCRdb passed the 5' RACE reads through MiXCR, listing each CDR3 protein once. The sample consists of some 15,000 distinct CDR3 sequences, 20% to 25% of them appearing once. The CDR3 is made up of 15 amino acids. Germline trimming cut 6 bases from V and 7 bases from J; bases unmatched to any gene: 8. Germline loops: CDR1 MRHNA, CDR2 SNTAGT. This clonotype was recorded many times. The receptor was derived from a man aged 50 to 59 in good health. What was sequenced was PBMCs. This sequence joins TRBV6-4 and TRBJ2-1; 11 bases map to TRBD2. The CDR3 loop is CASRSTSGRANEQFF. CDR3 DNA sequence: TGTGCCAGCAGAAGTACTAGCGGGAGAGCAAATGAGCAGTTCTTC.